These T cell receptor beta chains were read from a single sample in a study of blood T cell repertoires in COVID-19. Profiling relied on immunoSEQ multiplex PCR, and the TCRdb table lists in-frame clones only, not all of them. This sample carries approximately 460,000 clones, roughly 89% of them seen once, and the ten largest clones take roughly 1%. Sequenced: peripheral blood. The receptor set was obtained from a man in his late teens or twenties with COVID-19, enrolled during active disease. Both conserved end residues are part of each CDR3.

TRBV27	TRBJ1-2	CASSPTRVKTNYGYTF
TRBV11-2	TRBJ2-2	CASTWGTGDTGELFF
TRBV6-5	TRBJ2-7	CASSGEWTVSYEQYF
TRBV4-1	TRBJ2-7	CASSQVWRSRTYEQYF
TRBV19	TRBJ1-5	CASSIEGQGSQPQHF
TRBV3-1/TRBV3-2	TRBJ2-1	CASSSGQGEGGFF
TRBV19	TRBJ2-1	CASSMRTETSSSYNEQFF
TRBV7-9	TRBJ2-3	CASSQDRGTDTQYF
TRBV20-1	TRBJ2-3	CSASRGAPDTQYF
TRBV11-2	TRBJ1-2	CASSLGGMDGYTF
TRBV28	TRBJ2-7	CASRRGGMGYEQYF
TRBV7-9	TRBJ2-1	CASSLMGLADSKEQFF
TRBV7-6	TRBJ1-4	CASSLDPGGFNEKLFF
TRBV3-1/TRBV3-2	TRBJ2-3	CASSSLAGDSTDTQYF
TRBV3-1/TRBV3-2	TRBJ2-2	CASSRTSGTVTGELFF
TRBV29-1	TRBJ2-3	CSAPRVVGDTQYF
TRBV7-6	TRBJ2-3	CASSRHRTSEGDTQYF
TRBV5-1	TRBJ1-5	CASSDTGSQPQHF